This T cell receptor beta chain was retrieved from a study of human T cells and chemical hapten exposure. TCRdb reprocessed the RACE reads via MiXCR and lists one record per CDR3 protein. Of some 350,000 distinct CDR3 sequences detected, around 6.9% appear once; the ten largest clones hold roughly 7.9%. Germline V gives CDR1 LGHNA, CDR2 YSLEER. The length of the CDR3 is 13 residues. V lost 0 bases and J lost 8, with 10 bases in between. This clonotype was picked up many times. This sample's time point: patch test 1, 2 weeks after DPC sensitization. Treatment given: therapeutic diphenylcyclopropenone sensitization with weekly scalp DPC.

The input for sequencing was whole blood, taken in connection with sensitization to the hapten diphenylcyclopropenone (DPC). The gene calls are TRBV4-3 and TRBJ1-2; unclear D gene. This receptor was obtained from a woman younger than 30 with alopecia areata. Some clones in this sample may be carry-over from other donors' samples. The CDR3 DNA is TGCGCCAGCAGCCAAGATAGTAGGTACGGCTACACCTTC. It specifies CASSQDSRYGYTF.